Presented here are 8 T cell receptor beta chains from one specimen sequenced in a study of long-term antiretroviral therapy in people with HIV. Samples were assayed with immunoSEQ v3.0 at survey level. Generated by immunoSEQ multiplex PCR, the TCRdb table keeps only in-frame clones and is missing some. Altogether around 15,000 clones are present, around 80% being singletons, with the ten largest covering about 22%. This sample comprised unsorted PBMCs, obtained 2.1 years after starting antiretroviral therapy. All receptors come from a man aged 40-49 years with HIV.

This clone appeared once. V and J are TRBV29-1 and TRBJ2-7; TRBD1 matches at 7 bases. V shed 5 bases, J shed 0 bases, and the junction held 1 base outside the gene matches. Germline V gives CDR1 SQVTM, CDR2 ANQGSEA. The CDR3 spans 12 residues. The CDR3 nucleotides read TGCAGCGTTCGGGACAGCTCCTACGAGCAGTACTTC. Its translation: CSVRDSSYEQYF.

The chain has TRBV27 and TRBJ2-7, with D uncertain. CDR3 length: 11 amino acids. V shed 5 bases and J shed 2 bases, with 4 bases lying between them. Germline assignment: CDR1 MNHEY and CDR2 SMNVEV (reference sequence). This CDR3 is CASSETYEQYF. The CDR3 coding sequence is TGTGCCAGCAGTGAGACCTACGAGCAGTACTTC.

The gene calls are TRBV7-6 and TRBJ2-2; 9 positions agree with TRBD1. The CDR3 sequence is 15 residues long. The junction had 2 bases not matched to a gene; V was cut back by 5 bases and J by 1 base. Per the germline V gene, CDR1 is SGHVS and CDR2 is FNYEAQ. The DNA of the CDR3 is TGTGCCAGCAGCAAGGGACAGGGGAACACCGGGGAGCTGTTTTTT. As protein: CASSKGQGNTGELFF.

This chain joins TRBV6-5 and TRBJ1-4; no firm D call. Trimming left V 6 bases short and J 0 bases short, with 11 bases between. CDR3 length: 15 residues. Germline V lookup: CDR1 MNHEY, CDR2 SVGAGI. The CDR3 DNA reads TGTGCCAGCAGCGGCGACGTTGCAACTAATGAAAAACTGTTTTTT. Translated: CASSGDVATNEKLFF.

The chain combines TRBV9 with TRBJ1-6; a weak D match, TRBD1 (5 bases). Trimming took 4 bases from V and 8 from J, leaving 16 bases between them. From germline, CDR1 is SGDLS and CDR2 YYNGEE. The CDR3 has 15 residues. CDR3 DNA sequence: TGTGCCAGCAGCCCCTATGGGGGAGACGATTCACCCCTCCACTTT. Protein sequence: CASSPYGGDDSPLHF. Together with reference TRBV9 and TRBJ1-6, the CDR3 gives the full variable domain: DSGVTQTPKHLITATGQRVTLRCSPRSGDLSVYWYQQSLDQGLQFLIQYYNGEERAKGNILERFSAQQFPDLHSELNLSSLELGDSALYFCASSPYGGDDSPLHFGNGTRLTVT.

The chain uses TRBV6-1 and TRBJ1-1; a possible D gene is TRBD1 (5 bases). Trimming pared 2 bases from V and 3 bases from J, leaving 22 bases between. The CDR3 covers 18 residues. In germline, CDR1 is MNHNS, CDR2 SASEGT. The CDR3 DNA sequence: TGTGCCAGCAGTGAAACTCAGGCTACCTGGGGGACGGACACTGAAGCTTTCTTT. This translates into CASSETQATWGTDTEAFF.

This clone is a singleton in its sample. This rearrangement joins TRBV2 to TRBJ1-1; D is undetermined. Germline CDR1 SNHLY, CDR2 FYNNEI. There are 15 residues in the CDR3. Between the trimmed V and J ends, which lost 4 bases and 1 base, there was a span of 13 bases. The CDR3 reads CASSVMSVGNTEAFF. The CDR3 DNA reads as TGTGCCAGCAGTGTAATGAGTGTAGGGAACACTGAAGCTTTCTTT.

The rearrangement joins TRBV28 to TRBJ2-7; 8 positions match TRBD1. The CDR3 totals 14 residues. Trimming took 2 bases from V and 3 from J; bases not matched to a gene: 3. Germline-derived CDR1 and CDR2 are MDHEN and SYDVKM. The CDR3 coding sequence is TGTGCCAGCAGTTTAAACAGGGGGTTCTACGAGCAGTACTTC. Residues: CASSLNRGFYEQYF. The full variable domain, rest sourced from reference TRBV28 and TRBJ2-7, is DVKVTQSSRYLVKRTGEKVFLECVQDMDHENMFWYRQDPGLGLRLIYFSYDVKMKEKGDIPEGYSVSREKKERFSLILESASTNQTSMYLCASSLNRGFYEQYFGPGTRLTVT.